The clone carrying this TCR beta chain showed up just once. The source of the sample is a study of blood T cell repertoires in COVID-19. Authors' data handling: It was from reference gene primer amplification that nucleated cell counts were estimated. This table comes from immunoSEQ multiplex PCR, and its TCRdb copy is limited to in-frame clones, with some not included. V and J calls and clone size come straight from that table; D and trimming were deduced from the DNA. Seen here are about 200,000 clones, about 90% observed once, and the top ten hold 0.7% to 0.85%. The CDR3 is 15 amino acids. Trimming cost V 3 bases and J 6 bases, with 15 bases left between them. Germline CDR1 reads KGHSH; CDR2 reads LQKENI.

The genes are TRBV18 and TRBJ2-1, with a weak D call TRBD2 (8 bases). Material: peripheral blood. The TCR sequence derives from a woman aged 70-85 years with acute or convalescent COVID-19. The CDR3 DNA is TGTGCCAGCTCACCTATTCGGGAGGGGGCCAATGAGCAGTTCTTC. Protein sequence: CASSPIREGANEQFF.